This T cell receptor beta chain was sequenced in a study of T cells in localized non-small cell lung cancer. The study, taken as a whole, reports: For the top 100 tumor clones, a median approximately 59 also appeared in adjacent lung.

Profiling relied on immunoSEQ multiplex PCR, and the TCRdb table lists in-frame clones only, not all of them. The sample has approximately 54,000 clones, about four fifths seen once; the top ten hold just under 20%. This clone occurred a few times. Its antigen remains unknown. This clonotype was obtained from a female donor over 55 with stage II squamous cell lung carcinoma. Specimen: peripheral blood, collected before any cancer treatment.

This chain's CDR3 is CASNYELYGYTF. CDR3 nucleotide sequence: TGTGCCAGTAATTACGAGCTATATGGCTACACCTTC. The V call is TRBV19, the J call TRBJ1-2; D gene uncertain. The CDR3 extends over 12 amino acids. Germline CDR1 LNHDA, CDR2 SQIVND (reference sequence). V lost 7 bases and J lost 5, with 11 bases in between.